This T cell receptor beta chain was captured in a study of cytotoxic CD8 clonotypes in ibrutinib-treated CLL. About the study: Recorded responses included about 25 partial and 2 complete; following median around 73 months, approximately 14 stayed remitted and 12 progressed. Study findings and constraints: Clonality, elevated at ibrutinib response, dropped back toward baseline at progression. The public clonotypes identified were infrequent and showed contraction or stability on treatment. Sustained-remission and progressing patients had different sampling times.

Only in-frame clones appear in the TCRdb table, and some are missing; sequencing was by immunoSEQ multiplex PCR. Altogether tens of thousands of clones are present, more than 60% being singletons, with the ten largest covering approximately 5.2%. The CDR3 contains 13 residues. V lost 1 base and J lost 3, with 4 bases in between. Germline V gives CDR1 SSHAT, CDR2 FNYEAQ (reference sequence). Regarding this clone: Its antigen is still unknown.

V and J are TRBV7-7 and TRBJ2-1; no firm D call. This TCR was sampled from a human donor with chronic lymphocytic leukemia. The material sequenced was PBMCs, taken after 12 months of ibrutinib treatment. DNA for the CDR3: TGTGCCAGCAGCTTAGACATCTACAATGAGCAGTTCTTC. It encodes CASSLDIYNEQFF.